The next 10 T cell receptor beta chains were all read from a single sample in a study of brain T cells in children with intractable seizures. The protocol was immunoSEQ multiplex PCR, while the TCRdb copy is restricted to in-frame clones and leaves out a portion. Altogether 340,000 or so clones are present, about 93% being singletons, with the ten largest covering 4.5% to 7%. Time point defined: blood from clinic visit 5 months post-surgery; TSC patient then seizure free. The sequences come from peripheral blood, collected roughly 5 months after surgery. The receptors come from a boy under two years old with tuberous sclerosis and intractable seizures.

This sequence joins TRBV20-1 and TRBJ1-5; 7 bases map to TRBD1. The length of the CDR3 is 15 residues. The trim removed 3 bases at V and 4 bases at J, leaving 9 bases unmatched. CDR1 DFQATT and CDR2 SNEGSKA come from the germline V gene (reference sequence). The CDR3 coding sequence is TGCAGTGCTAGTCGAGGCCGGACAGGAAATCAGCCCCAGCATTTT. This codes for CSASRGRTGNQPQHF.

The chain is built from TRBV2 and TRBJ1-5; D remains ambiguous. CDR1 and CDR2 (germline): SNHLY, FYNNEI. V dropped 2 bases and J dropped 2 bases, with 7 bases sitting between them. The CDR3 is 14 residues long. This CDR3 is CASSERQGNQPQHF. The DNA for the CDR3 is TGTGCCAGCAGTGAAAGGCAGGGCAATCAGCCCCAGCATTTT.

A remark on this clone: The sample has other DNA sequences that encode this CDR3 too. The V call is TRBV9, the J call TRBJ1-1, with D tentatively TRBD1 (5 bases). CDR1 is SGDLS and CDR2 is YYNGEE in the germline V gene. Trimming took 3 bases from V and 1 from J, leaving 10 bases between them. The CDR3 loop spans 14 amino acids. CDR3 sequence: CASSARGGNTEAFF. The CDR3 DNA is TGTGCCAGCAGCGCGAGGGGAGGGAACACTGAAGCTTTCTTT. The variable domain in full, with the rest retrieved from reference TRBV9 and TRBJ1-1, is DSGVTQTPKHLITATGQRVTLRCSPRSGDLSVYWYQQSLDQGLQFLIQYYNGEERAKGNILERFSAQQFPDLHSELNLSSLELGDSALYFCASSARGGNTEAFFGQGTRLTVV.

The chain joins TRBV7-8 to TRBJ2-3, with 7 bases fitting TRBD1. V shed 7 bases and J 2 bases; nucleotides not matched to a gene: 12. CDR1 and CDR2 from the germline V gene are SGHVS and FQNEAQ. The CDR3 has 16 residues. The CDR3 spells CASIRGQLISTDTQYF. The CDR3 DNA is TGTGCCAGCATCAGGGGACAGCTTATATCCACAGATACGCAGTATTTT.

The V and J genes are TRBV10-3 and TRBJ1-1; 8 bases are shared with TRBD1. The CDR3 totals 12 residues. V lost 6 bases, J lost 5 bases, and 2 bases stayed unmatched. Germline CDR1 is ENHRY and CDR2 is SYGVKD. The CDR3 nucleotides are TGTGCCATCAGGACAGGGGTTACTGAAGCTTTCTTT. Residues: CAIRTGVTEAFF.

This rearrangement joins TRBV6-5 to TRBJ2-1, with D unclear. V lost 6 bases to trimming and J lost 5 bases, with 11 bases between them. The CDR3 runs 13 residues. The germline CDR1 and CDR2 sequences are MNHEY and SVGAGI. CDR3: CASSLDVDNEQFF. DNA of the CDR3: TGTGCCAGCAGCTTGGACGTAGACAATGAGCAGTTCTTC.

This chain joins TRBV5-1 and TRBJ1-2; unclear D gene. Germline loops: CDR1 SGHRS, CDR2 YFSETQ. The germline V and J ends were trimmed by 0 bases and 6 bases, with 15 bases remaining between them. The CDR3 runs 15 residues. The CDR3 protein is CASSLVGSGMNGYTF. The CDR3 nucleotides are TGCGCCAGCAGCTTGGTGGGAAGCGGAATGAATGGCTACACCTTC.

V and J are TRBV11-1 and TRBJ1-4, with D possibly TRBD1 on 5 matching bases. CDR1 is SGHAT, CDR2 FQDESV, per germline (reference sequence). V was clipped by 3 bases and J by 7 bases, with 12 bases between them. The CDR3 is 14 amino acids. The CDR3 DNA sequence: TGTGCCAGCAGCTTGACAGACGGGGTTGAAAAACTGTTTTTT. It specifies CASSLTDGVEKLFF.

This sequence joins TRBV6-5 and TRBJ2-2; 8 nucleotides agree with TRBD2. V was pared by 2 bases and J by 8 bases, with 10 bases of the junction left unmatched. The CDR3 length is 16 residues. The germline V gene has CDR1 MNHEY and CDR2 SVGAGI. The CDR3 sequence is CASSYGHGSGMGELFF. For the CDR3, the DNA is TGTGCCAGCAGTTACGGGCACGGTAGCGGGATGGGGGAGCTGTTTTTT.

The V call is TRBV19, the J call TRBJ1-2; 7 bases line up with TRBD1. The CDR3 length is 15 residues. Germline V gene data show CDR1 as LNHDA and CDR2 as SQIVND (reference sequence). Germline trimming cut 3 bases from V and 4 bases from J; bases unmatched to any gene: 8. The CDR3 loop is CASSIPGGPSYGYTF. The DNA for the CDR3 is TGTGCCAGTAGTATCCCAGGGGGGCCTAGCTATGGCTACACCTTC.